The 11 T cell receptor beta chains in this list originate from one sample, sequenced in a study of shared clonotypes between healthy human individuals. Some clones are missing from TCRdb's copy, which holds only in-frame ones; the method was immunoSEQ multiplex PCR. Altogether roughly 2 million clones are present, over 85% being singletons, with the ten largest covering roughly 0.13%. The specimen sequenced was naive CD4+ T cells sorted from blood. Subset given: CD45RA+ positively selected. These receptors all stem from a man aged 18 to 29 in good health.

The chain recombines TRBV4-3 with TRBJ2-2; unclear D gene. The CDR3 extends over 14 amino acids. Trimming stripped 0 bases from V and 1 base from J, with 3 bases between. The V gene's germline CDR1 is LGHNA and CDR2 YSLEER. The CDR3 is CASSQEMNTGELFF. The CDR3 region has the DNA TGCGCCAGCAGCCAAGAGATGAACACCGGGGAGCTGTTTTTT.

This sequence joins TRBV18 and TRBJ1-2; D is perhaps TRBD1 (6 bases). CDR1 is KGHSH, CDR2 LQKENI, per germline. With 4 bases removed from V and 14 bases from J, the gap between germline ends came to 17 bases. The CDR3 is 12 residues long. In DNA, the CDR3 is TGTGCCAGCTCACGACAAACAGGGCCGGAAACCTTC. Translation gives CASSRQTGPETF.

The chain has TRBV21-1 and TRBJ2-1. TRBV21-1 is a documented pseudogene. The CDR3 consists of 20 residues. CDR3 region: CASSKGKFGLVRLELNEQFF. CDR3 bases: TGTGCCAGCAGCAAAGGGAAGTTCGGCTTAGTTCGGCTGGAACTGAATGAGCAGTTCTTC.

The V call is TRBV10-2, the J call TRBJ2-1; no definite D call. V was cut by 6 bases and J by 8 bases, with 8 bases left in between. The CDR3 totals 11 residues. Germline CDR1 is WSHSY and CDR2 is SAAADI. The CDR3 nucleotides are TGCGCCAGCAGCCCATTTGATGAGCAGTTCTTC. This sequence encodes CASSPFDEQFF.

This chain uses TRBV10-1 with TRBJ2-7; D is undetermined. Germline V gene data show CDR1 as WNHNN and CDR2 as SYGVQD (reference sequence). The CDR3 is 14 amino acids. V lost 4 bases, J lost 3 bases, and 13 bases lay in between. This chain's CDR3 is CASSAAHADYEQYF. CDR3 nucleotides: TGCGCCAGCAGTGCGGCACATGCCGACTACGAGCAGTACTTC.

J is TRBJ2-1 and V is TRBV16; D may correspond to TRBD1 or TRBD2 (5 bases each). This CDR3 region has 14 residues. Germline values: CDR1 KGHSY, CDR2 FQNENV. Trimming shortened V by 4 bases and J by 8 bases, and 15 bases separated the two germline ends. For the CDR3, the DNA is TGTGCCAGCAGCCCTACTAAGGGGAGCCATGAGCAGTTCTTC. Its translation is CASSPTKGSHEQFF.

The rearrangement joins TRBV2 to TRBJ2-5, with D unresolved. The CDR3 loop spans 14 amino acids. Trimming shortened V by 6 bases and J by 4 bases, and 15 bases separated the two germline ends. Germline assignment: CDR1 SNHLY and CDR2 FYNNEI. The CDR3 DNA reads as TGTGCCAGCAGGAACCAGCTCGGCGGAGAGACCCAGTACTTC. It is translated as CASRNQLGGETQYF.

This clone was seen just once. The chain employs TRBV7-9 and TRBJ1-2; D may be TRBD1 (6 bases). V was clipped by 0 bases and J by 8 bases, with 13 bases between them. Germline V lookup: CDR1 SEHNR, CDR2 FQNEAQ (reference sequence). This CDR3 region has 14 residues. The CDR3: CASSLASGQIGYTF. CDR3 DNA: TGTGCCAGCAGCTTAGCGTCTGGACAGATCGGCTACACCTTC.

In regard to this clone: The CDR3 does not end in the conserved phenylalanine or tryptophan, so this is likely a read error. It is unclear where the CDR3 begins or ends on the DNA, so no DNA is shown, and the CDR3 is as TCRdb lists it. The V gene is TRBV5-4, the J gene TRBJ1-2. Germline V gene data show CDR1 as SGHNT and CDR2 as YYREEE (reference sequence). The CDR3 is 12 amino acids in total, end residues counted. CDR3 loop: CASSLPGEGQLL.

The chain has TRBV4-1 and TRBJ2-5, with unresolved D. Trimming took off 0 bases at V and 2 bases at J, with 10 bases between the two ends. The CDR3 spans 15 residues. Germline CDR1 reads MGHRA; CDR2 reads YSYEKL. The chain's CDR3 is CASSQEGRAQETQYF. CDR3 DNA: TGCGCCAGCAGCCAAGAAGGTCGAGCACAAGAGACCCAGTACTTC.

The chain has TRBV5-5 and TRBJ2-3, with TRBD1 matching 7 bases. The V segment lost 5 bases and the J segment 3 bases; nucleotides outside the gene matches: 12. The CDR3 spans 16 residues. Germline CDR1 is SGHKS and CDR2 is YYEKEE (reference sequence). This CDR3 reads CASSPFPQQGTDTQYF. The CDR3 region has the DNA TGTGCCAGCAGTCCCTTCCCGCAACAGGGGACAGATACGCAGTATTTT.